A single TCR beta chain is shown here with its context. Its antigen is undetermined. A follow-up of 18 months without ophthalmopathy meant that hyperthyroidism was stable. Excluded: other autoimmune disease, uncontrolled infection, pregnancy or lactation. The source of the sample is a study of Graves' ophthalmopathy and Graves' hyperthyroidism. Study-level points and caveats: Sensitivity of around 67% and specificity of nearly 75% were achieved by the model that predicted ophthalmopathy progression. The majority of expanded thyroid clonotypes above 0.001 frequency also occurred in blood.

RNA served as the template for amplifying TCR beta CDR3 regions. An opening RT-PCR round employed HTBI primers and preceded a second-round multiplex PCR. Via MiXCR, TCRdb re-called the multiplex PCR reads, giving one row per CDR3 protein. The table lists about 380,000 distinct CDR3 sequences, roughly 15% of them singletons. V lost 5 bases to trimming and J lost 6 bases, with 17 bases between them. The CDR3 consists of 16 residues. The V gene's germline CDR1 is MNHEY and CDR2 SMNVEV (reference sequence). This sequence originates from a young woman with stable Graves' hyperthyroidism. The sequenced sample was peripheral blood. V is TRBV27 and J is TRBJ1-6; D may be TRBD1 (6 bases). The CDR3 region is CASSDRPGAGNSPLHF. DNA of the CDR3: TGTGCCAGCAGTGACCGACCGGGGGCGGGTAATTCACCCCTCCACTTT.